This TCR beta chain was captured in a study of lymphopenia after photon versus proton radiotherapy. This table comes from immunoSEQ multiplex PCR, and its TCRdb copy is limited to in-frame clones, with some not included. In the table there are 75,000 to 90,000 clones, around 80% of which are singletons. Points from the study as a whole: Photon-treated patients lost naive T cells and TCR diversity; proton-treated stayed stable.

V shed 2 bases and J shed 0 bases, with 8 bases lying between them. This CDR3 region has 15 residues. Per the germline V gene, CDR1 is SGHTA and CDR2 is FQGTGA. Concerning this clone: The target antigen is unknown.

The TCR originated in a man aged 55 to 70 with pancreatic cancer. Sequenced here: peripheral blood, sampled from a patient treated with proton-based radiotherapy. This chain joins TRBV7-3 and TRBJ1-5; D gene ambiguous. CDR3 nucleotide sequence: TGTGCCAGCAGCTTACAGACGAATAGCAATCAGCCCCAGCATTTT. This codes for CASSLQTNSNQPQHF.